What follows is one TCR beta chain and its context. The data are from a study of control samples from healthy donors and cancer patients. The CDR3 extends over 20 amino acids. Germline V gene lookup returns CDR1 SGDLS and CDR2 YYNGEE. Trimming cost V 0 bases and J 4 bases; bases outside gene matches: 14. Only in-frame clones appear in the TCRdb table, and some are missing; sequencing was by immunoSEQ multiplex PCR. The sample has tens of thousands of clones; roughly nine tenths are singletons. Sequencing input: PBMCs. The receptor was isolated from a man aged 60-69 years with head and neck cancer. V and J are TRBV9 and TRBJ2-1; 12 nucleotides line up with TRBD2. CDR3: CASSVDPSGRGIFGYNEQFF. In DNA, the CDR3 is TGTGCCAGCAGCGTAGATCCTAGCGGGAGGGGTATATTCGGGTACAATGAGCAGTTCTTC.